These 2 T cell receptor beta chains originate from one sample sequenced in a study of T cells after yellow fever vaccination. Each CDR3 protein is one row after TCRdb ran MiXCR on the 5' RACE reads. The sample carries some 350,000 distinct CDR3 sequences, roughly 10% recorded once. Sequencing was performed on PBMCs, taken on the day of the first yellow fever vaccination. These receptor sequences come from a man aged 18 to 30 who received the YFV17D yellow fever vaccine.

CDR3 coding DNA: TGTGCCAGCAGCCCGATGGACAGGGACGCAGATACGCAGTATTTT. Its protein is CASSPMDRDADTQYF. V is TRBV11-3 and J is TRBJ2-3, with 8 bases identical to TRBD1. Trimming at V came to 5 bases and at J to 4 bases, leaving 8 bases not matched to a gene. Germline V gene sequence: CDR1 SGHNT, CDR2 YENEEA. This CDR3 region has 15 residues.

This sequence joins TRBV5-1 and TRBJ2-1; weak D call: TRBD2 (6 bases). V was trimmed by 3 bases and J by 8 bases, leaving 18 bases between them. Germline CDR1 is SGHRS and CDR2 is YFSETQ. CDR3 size: 15 residues. DNA for the CDR3: TGCGCCAGCAGCTCGGGACTTCTGGTTGGGGATGAGCAGTTCTTC. Translation gives CASSSGLLVGDEQFF.